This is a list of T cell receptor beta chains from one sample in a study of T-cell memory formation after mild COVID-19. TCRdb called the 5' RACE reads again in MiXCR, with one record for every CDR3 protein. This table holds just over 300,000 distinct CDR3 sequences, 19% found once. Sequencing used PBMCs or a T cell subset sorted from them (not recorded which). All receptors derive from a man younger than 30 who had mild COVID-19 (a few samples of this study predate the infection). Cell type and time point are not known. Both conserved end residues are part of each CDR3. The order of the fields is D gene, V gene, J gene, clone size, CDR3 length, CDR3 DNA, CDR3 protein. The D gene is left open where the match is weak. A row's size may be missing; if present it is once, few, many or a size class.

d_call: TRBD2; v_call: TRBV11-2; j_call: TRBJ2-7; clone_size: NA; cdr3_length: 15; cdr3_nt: TGTGCCAGCAGCTTAGGGGGAGGGCTCGCCTACGAGCAGTACTTC; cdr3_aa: CASSLGGGLAYEQYF
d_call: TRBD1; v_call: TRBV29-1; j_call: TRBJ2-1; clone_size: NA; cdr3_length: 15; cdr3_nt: TGCAGCGTTGAAAATCTGGGACAGGGCTACAATGAGCAGTTCTTC; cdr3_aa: CSVENLGQGYNEQFF
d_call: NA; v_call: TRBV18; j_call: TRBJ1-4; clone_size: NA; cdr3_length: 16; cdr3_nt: TGTGCCAGCTCACCTGCGAGGAGGGCAACTAATGAAAAACTGTTTTTT; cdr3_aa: CASSPARRATNEKLFF
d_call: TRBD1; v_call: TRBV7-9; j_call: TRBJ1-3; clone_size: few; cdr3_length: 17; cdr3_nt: TGTGCCAGCAGCGGCTGGACAGGGAAGGCCCCTGGAAACACCATATATTTT; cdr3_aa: CASSGWTGKAPGNTIYF
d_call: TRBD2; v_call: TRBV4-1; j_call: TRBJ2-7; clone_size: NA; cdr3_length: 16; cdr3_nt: TGCGCCAGCAGCCAAGGCCAGACTAGCACTACTTACGAGCAGTACTTC; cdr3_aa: CASSQGQTSTTYEQYF
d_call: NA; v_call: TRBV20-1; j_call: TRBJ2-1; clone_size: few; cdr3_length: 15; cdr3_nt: TGCAGTGCTATGCCTGGACGGGGATCCTACAATGAGCAGTTCTTC; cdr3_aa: CSAMPGRGSYNEQFF
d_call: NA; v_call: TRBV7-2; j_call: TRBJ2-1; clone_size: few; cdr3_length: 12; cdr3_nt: TGTGCCAGCAGCTTAGCAACGGGTGAGCAGTTCTTC; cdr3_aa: CASSLATGEQFF
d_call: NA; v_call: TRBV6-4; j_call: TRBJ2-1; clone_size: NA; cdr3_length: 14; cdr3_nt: TGTGCCAGCAGTGACTCGATGCTACACAATGAGCAGTTCTTC; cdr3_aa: CASSDSMLHNEQFF
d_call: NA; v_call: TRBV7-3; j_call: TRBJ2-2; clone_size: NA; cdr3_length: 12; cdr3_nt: TGTGCCAGCAGCTTAACGCGCGGGGAGCTGTTTTTT; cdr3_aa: CASSLTRGELFF
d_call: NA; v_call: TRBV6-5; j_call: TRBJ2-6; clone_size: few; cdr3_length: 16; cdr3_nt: TGTGCCAGCAGAGTGGGCCGGCTCTCTGGGGCCAACGTCCTGACTTTC; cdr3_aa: CASRVGRLSGANVLTF
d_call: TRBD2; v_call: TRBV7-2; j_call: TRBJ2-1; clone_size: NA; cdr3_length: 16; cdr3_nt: TGTGCCAGCAGCCCTTGGGCGGGGGGGCGTGACAATGAGCAGTTCTTC; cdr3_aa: CASSPWAGGRDNEQFF
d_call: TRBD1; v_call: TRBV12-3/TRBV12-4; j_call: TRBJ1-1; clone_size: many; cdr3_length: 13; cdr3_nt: TGTGCCAGCAGTCCTCAGACAGGGGGGGAAGCTTTCTTT; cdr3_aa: CASSPQTGGEAFF
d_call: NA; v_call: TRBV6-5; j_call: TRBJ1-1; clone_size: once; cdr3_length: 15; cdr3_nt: TGTGCCAGCAGTTACTCGAGGTGGCGGAACACTGAAGCTTTCTTT; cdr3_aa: CASSYSRWRNTEAFF
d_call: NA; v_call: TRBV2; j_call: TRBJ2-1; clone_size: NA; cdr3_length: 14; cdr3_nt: TGTGCCAGCAGCCCCTCCGGGCCCTACAATGAGCAGTTCTTC; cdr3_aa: CASSPSGPYNEQFF
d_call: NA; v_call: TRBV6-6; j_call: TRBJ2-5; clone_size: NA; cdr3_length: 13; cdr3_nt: TGTGCCAGCCTAATGGCAGGGAGGGAGACCCAGTACTTC; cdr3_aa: CASLMAGRETQYF